This T cell receptor (beta chain) was recovered during a study of shared clonotypes between healthy human individuals. This table comes from immunoSEQ multiplex PCR, and its TCRdb copy is limited to in-frame clones, with some not included. The sample contains about half a million clones, about four fifths of which appear only once. The CDR3 runs 14 residues. V was shortened by 2 bases and J by 4 bases, with 12 bases between the two germline ends. Germline CDR1 reads MNHEY; CDR2 reads SMNVEV (reference sequence). The genes are TRBV27 and TRBJ2-7, with no clear D. The clonotype originates from a woman aged 40 to 50 in good health. Some clones in this sample may be carry-over from other donors' samples. Sequencing used PBMCs. CDR3 coding DNA: TGTGCCAGCAGTTTAAAGCGTGACGAGTACGAGCAGTACTTC. It specifies CASSLKRDEYEQYF.